The rows below give T cell receptor beta chains drawn from one sample of a study of shared clonotypes between healthy human individuals. The table came from immunoSEQ multiplex PCR; TCRdb's copy has only in-frame clones and leaves some out. Of about 1 million clones listed, around 74% are singletons. Sequenced material: memory CD4+ T cells sorted from blood. These receptors were collected from a young man in good health. The CDR3 runs from the conserved cysteine through the conserved F or W. A D gene is named only where the DNA matches it firmly. Size values are once, few and many counts, or a class for expanded clones, and some rows have none.

TRBV5-5	.	.	TRBJ1-4	CASSLGQGWDEKLFF	TGTGCCAGCAGCTTGGGCCAGGGCTGGGATGAAAAACTGTTTTTT
TRBV11-3	.	.	TRBJ2-1	CASSLASGVGNEQFF	TGTGCCAGCAGCTTAGCGTCAGGGGTGGGCAATGAGCAGTTCTTC
TRBV5-1	.	TRBD2	TRBJ2-3	CASSLHGGVALGTDTQYF	TGCGCCAGCAGCTTGCACGGGGGGGTCGCTTTAGGCACAGATACGCAGTATTTT
TRBV28	.	.	TRBJ1-5	CASSPPSGTQAKPQHF	TGTGCCAGCAGTCCCCCATCAGGGACTCAGGCGAAGCCCCAGCATTTT
TRBV6-6	few	TRBD1	TRBJ2-5	CASSWGQGAGETQYF	TGTGCCAGCAGCTGGGGACAGGGGGCAGGGGAGACCCAGTACTTC
TRBV30	few	TRBD1	TRBJ1-1	CAWDRGNTEAFF	TGTGCCTGGGACAGGGGGAACACTGAAGCTTTCTTT
TRBV20-1	few	.	TRBJ1-1	CSARLNTEAFF	TGCAGTGCTAGGTTGAACACTGAAGCTTTCTTT
TRBV6-5	.	.	TRBJ2-7	CASSLSGSYEQYF	TGTGCCAGCAGCCTTAGCGGATCCTACGAGCAGTACTTC
TRBV4-1	.	TRBD2	TRBJ2-3	CASSQIAGTDTQYF	TGCGCCAGCAGCCAGATAGCGGGGACAGATACGCAGTATTTT
TRBV18	few	.	TRBJ2-7	CASSPVGSYEQYF	TGTGCCAGCTCACCGGTGGGCTCCTACGAGCAGTACTTC
TRBV18	many	.	TRBJ1-4	CASSRGIATNEKLFF	TGTGCCAGCTCACGTGGGATTGCAACTAATGAAAAACTGTTTTTT
TRBV4-3	few	.	TRBJ2-3	CASSQWPAADTQYF	TGCGCCAGCAGCCAATGGCCAGCAGCAGATACGCAGTATTTT
TRBV19	.	TRBD1	TRBJ1-2	CASSPWTGTTRGYTF	TGTGCCAGTAGTCCGTGGACAGGGACCACGAGGGGCTACACCTTC
TRBV4-3	.	.	TRBJ2-7	CASSQGPGSEQYF	TGCGCCAGCAGCCAAGGTCCGGGATCCGAGCAGTACTTC
TRBV2	few	TRBD1	TRBJ1-6	CASKYGRGDSPLHF	TGTGCCAGCAAGTACGGCAGGGGGGATTCACCCCTCCACTTT
TRBV7-6	few	TRBD1	TRBJ2-1	CASSLVRGRDEQFF	TGTGCCAGCAGCTTAGTCAGGGGGCGTGATGAGCAGTTCTTC
TRBV2	.	.	TRBJ1-2	CASSASYYGYTF	TGTGCCAGCAGTGCTTCGTACTATGGCTACACCTTC
TRBV9	once	.	TRBJ1-1	CASSAVVGAPNTEAFF	TGTGCCAGCAGCGCCGTCGTGGGGGCTCCGAACACTGAAGCTTTCTTT
TRBV9	.	TRBD2	TRBJ2-1	CASSGLASYNEQFF	TGTGCCAGCAGCGGACTAGCGTCCTACAATGAGCAGTTCTTC
TRBV30	.	.	TRBJ2-4	CAWTRDSKNIQYF	TGTGCCTGGACGAGAGATTCCAAAAACATTCAGTACTTC
TRBV27	.	.	TRBJ2-3	CATQGFDTQYF	TGTGCCACCCAAGGATTCGATACGCAGTATTTT
TRBV7-6	.	.	TRBJ2-2	CASGRVTGELFF	TGTGCCAGCGGCAGGGTTACCGGGGAGCTGTTTTTT
TRBV18	few	TRBD1	TRBJ1-1	CASSPAQQGITEAFF	TGTGCCAGCTCACCGGCTCAACAGGGGATCACTGAAGCTTTCTTT
TRBV10-3	.	.	TRBJ1-2	CAISERSGYGYTF	TGTGCCATCAGTGAGAGGTCGGGATATGGCTACACCTTC
TRBV14	.	.	TRBJ2-7	CASSHTSEQYF	TGTGCCAGCAGCCACACGAGCGAGCAGTACTTC
TRBV7-8	many	.	TRBJ1-2	CASSLVEQGSGYTF	TGTGCCAGCAGCTTAGTGGAACAGGGTAGTGGCTACACCTTC
TRBV30	.	TRBD1	TRBJ1-2	CAWRRGTGANYGYTF	TGTGCCTGGAGGAGGGGTACAGGGGCTAACTATGGCTACACCTTC
TRBV27	.	.	TRBJ1-5	CASSKRSLGGPQHF	TGTGCCAGCTCCAAGAGGTCCTTGGGTGGGCCCCAGCATTTT
TRBV18	.	.	TRBJ1-1	CASSSSPTGYANTEAFF	TGTGCCAGCTCATCATCGCCCACAGGGTACGCGAACACTGAAGCTTTCTTT
TRBV18	few	.	TRBJ1-2	CASSPETGAIYGYTF	TGTGCCAGCTCACCTGAGACAGGAGCAATCTATGGCTACACCTTC
TRBV5-1	.	TRBD1	TRBJ2-7	CASSFSQGASSYEQYF	TGCGCCAGCAGCTTCTCGCAGGGGGCGAGCTCCTACGAGCAGTACTTC
TRBV9	once	TRBD1	TRBJ1-2	CASSVDGAGGGYGYTF	TGTGCCAGCAGCGTAGATGGGGCAGGGGGTGGCTATGGCTACACCTTC
TRBV7-2	.	.	TRBJ2-7	CASSLAGVPGEQYF	TGTGCCAGCAGCTTAGCGGGTGTCCCCGGGGAGCAGTACTTC
TRBV28	few	TRBD1	TRBJ1-6	CASSSLDRVGNSPLHF	TGTGCCAGCAGTAGCCTTGACAGGGTTGGCAATTCACCCCTCCACTTT
TRBV30	.	.	TRBJ2-7	CAWRRGDWSYEQYF	TGTGCCTGGAGGAGGGGCGATTGGTCCTACGAGCAGTACTTC
TRBV28	.	.	TRBJ1-2	CASSDHSNYGYTF	TGTGCCAGCAGTGACCATTCTAACTATGGCTACACCTTC
TRBV7-3	.	TRBD1	TRBJ2-1	CASSPYDRGEQFF	TGTGCCAGCAGCCCTTACGACAGGGGCGAGCAGTTCTTC
TRBV13	.	.	TRBJ1-3	CASSLGTASGNTIYF	TGTGCCAGCAGCTTAGGCACGGCCTCTGGAAACACCATATATTTT
TRBV28	.	.	TRBJ1-1	CASTAPSRAEAFF	TGTGCCAGTACGGCCCCATCAAGGGCTGAAGCTTTCTTT
TRBV2	.	.	TRBJ1-1	CASSWGGIGDTEAFF	TGTGCCAGCAGTTGGGGGGGAATAGGTGACACTGAAGCTTTCTTT
TRBV6-6	.	TRBD2	TRBJ2-1	CASSPGTRSDNEQFF	TGTGCCAGCAGCCCCGGGACTAGGTCCGACAATGAGCAGTTCTTC
TRBV6-5	.	TRBD2	TRBJ2-1	CASKPGLEKTDEQFF	TGTGCCAGCAAACCGGGACTAGAAAAAACGGATGAGCAGTTCTTC
TRBV28	.	TRBD2	TRBJ2-7	CASKTSGDYEQYF	TGTGCCAGCAAGACTAGCGGGGACTACGAGCAGTACTTC
TRBV10-3	.	.	TRBJ2-5	CAISEPGRETQYF	TGTGCCATCAGTGAGCCAGGGAGGGAGACCCAGTACTTC
TRBV4-1	.	.	TRBJ2-3	CASSRGLGTQYF	TGCGCCAGCAGCCGGGGTCTCGGTACGCAGTATTTT
TRBV12-5	.	TRBD1	TRBJ2-3	CASARGRDRGPDTQYF	TGTGCTAGTGCCAGAGGTCGGGACAGGGGGCCAGATACGCAGTATTTT
TRBV27	.	TRBD1	TRBJ2-7	CASSPDRGRTYEQYF	TGTGCCAGCAGCCCGGACAGGGGAAGAACCTACGAGCAGTACTTC
TRBV5-1	.	.	TRBJ2-3	CASSRELFTDTQYF	TGCGCCAGCAGCCGAGAGCTTTTCACAGATACGCAGTATTTT